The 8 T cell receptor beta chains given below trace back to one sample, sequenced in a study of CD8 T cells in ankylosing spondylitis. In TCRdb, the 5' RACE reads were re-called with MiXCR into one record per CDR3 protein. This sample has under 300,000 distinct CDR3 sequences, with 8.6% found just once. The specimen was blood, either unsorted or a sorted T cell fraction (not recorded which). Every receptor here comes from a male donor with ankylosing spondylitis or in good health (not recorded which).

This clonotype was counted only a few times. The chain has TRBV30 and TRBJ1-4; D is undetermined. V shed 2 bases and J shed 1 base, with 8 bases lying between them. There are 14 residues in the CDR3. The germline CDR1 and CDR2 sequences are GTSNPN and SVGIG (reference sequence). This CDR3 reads CAWSLTGTNEKLFF. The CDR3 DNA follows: TGTGCCTGGAGTCTGACCGGAACTAATGAAAAACTGTTTTTT.

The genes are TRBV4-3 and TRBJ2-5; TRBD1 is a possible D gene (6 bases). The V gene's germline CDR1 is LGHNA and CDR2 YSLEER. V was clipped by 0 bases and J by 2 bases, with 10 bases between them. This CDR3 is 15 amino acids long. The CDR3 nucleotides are TGCGCCAGCAGCCAAGATCGGCAGGGGCAAGAGACCCAGTACTTC. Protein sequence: CASSQDRQGQETQYF.

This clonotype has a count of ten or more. This chain's CDR3 is CSASPGLRGYTF. In nucleotides, the CDR3 is TGCAGTGCTAGTCCCGGGCTAAGGGGCTACACCTTC. V usage is TRBV20-1 and J usage is TRBJ1-2, with D unclear. Germline V CDR1 and CDR2: DFQATT, SNEGSKA (reference sequence). V was clipped by 3 bases and J by 8 bases, with 13 bases between them. The CDR3 runs to 12 residues.

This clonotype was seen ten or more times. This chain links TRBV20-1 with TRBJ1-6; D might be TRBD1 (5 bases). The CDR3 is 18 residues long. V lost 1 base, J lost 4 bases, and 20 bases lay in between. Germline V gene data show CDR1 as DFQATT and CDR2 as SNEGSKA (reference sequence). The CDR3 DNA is TGCAGTGCTAGAGGCCGGATCGACGGGGCAGCTTATAATTCACCCCTCCACTTT. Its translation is CSARGRIDGAAYNSPLHF.

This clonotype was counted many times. The CDR3 coding sequence is TGTGCCAGCCGTCCGGGGGCTAACACCGGGGAGCTGTTTTTT. Its protein is CASRPGANTGELFF. The V gene is TRBV3-1, the J gene TRBJ2-2; tentatively, D is TRBD1 or TRBD2 (6 bases each). Germline values: CDR1 LGHDT, CDR2 YNNKEL (reference sequence). V lost 8 bases and J 2 bases, leaving 12 bases between the germline ends. This CDR3 has 14 residues.

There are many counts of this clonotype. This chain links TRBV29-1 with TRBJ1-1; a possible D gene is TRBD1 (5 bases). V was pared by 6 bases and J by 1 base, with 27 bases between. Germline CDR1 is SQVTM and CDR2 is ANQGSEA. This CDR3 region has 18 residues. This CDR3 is CSVAPTGLRFRGNTEAFF. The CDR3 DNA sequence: TGCAGCGTCGCCCCAACGGGACTGCGGTTCCGAGGGAACACTGAAGCTTTCTTT.

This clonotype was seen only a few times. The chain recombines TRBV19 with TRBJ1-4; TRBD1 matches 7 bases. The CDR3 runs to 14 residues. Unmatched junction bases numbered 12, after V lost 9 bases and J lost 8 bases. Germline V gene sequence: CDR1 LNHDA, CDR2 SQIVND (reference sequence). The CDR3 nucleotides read TGTGCCAGACTATCGCAGGGGGTGAAGGAAAAACTGTTTTTT. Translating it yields CARLSQGVKEKLFF.

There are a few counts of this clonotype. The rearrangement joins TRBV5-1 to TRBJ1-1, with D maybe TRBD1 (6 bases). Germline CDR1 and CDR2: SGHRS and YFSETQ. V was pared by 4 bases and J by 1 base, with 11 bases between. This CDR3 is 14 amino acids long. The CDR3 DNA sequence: TGCGCCAGCAGCATAGGGGGGCGGAACACTGAAGCTTTCTTT. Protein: CASSIGGRNTEAFF.